This entry lists 32 T cell receptor beta chains sequenced from one sample in a study of blood T cells in healthy people across ages. Primed by a sample-barcoded 5' primer and a J-beta primer mix, a second PCR proceeded for 7 to 11 cycles. TCRdb reprocessed the 5' RACE reads via MiXCR and lists one record per CDR3 protein. The sample consists of around 990,000 distinct CDR3 sequences, around two fifths of them appearing once. Input material: blood. The receptor source for this set is a man aged 18 to 30 in good health.

The J gene is TRBJ2-7, the V gene TRBV9, with D unresolved. CDR3 size: 16 residues. Germline assignment: CDR1 SGDLS and CDR2 YYNGEE. The germline V and J ends were trimmed by 1 base and 7 bases, with 21 bases remaining between them. CDR3 protein: CASSVTPGRVNNEQYF. The CDR3 DNA is TGTGCCAGCAGCGTAACCCCAGGAAGGGTAAACAATGAGCAGTACTTC.

The genes are TRBV5-1 and TRBJ1-2; D may be TRBD1 (5 bases). V dropped 0 bases and J dropped 3 bases, with 12 bases sitting between them. The CDR3 totals 15 residues. Germline-derived CDR1 and CDR2 are SGHRS and YFSETQ. CDR3 bases: TGCGCCAGCAGCTTGGCCCCGGGGGAGGACTATGGCTACACCTTC. The encoded protein is CASSLAPGEDYGYTF.

This clonotype was counted only a few times. J is TRBJ2-7 and V is TRBV6-5, with D possibly called TRBD1 or TRBD2 (6 bases each). The J call may not be correct, given that the DNA end is closer to TRBJ2-5. Germline CDR1 MNHEY, CDR2 SVGAGI. This CDR3 comprises 15 residues. The CDR3 DNA sequence: TGTGCCAGCAGAGAGGGGTTGGGGGGCTTTGAGACCCAGTACTTC. Translated, it gives CASREGLGGFETQYF.

The chain joins TRBV24-1 to TRBJ2-5, with 7 bases aligning to TRBD1. This CDR3 is built from 13 residues. CDR1 is KGHDR and CDR2 is SFDVKD in the germline V gene. Trimming removed 5 bases from V and 11 bases from J; junction bases left unmatched: 10. The DNA for the CDR3 is TGTGCCACCAGTGTTGCAGGGGGTTATGAGCAGTACTTC. The encoded protein is CATSVAGGYEQYF.

This clonotype has just a few counts. J is TRBJ1-2 and V is TRBV6-6; 8 bases map to TRBD1. The CDR3 runs to 15 residues. CDR1 and CDR2 from the germline V gene are MNHNY and SVGAGI (reference sequence). With V trimmed by 5 bases and J by 2 bases, 7 bases remained unmatched. CDR3 bases: TGTGCCAGCAGTACTGGGACAGGAGGAAACTATGGCTACACCTTC. It yields the protein CASSTGTGGNYGYTF.

This clonotype was counted a few times. The CDR3 sequence is CASSLVGQGAVDTQYF. CDR3 sequence (DNA): TGTGCCAGCAGCTTAGTTGGTCAGGGTGCAGTAGATACGCAGTATTTT. The V gene is TRBV7-6, the J gene TRBJ2-3; weak D call: TRBD1 (5 bases). Trimming cost V 1 base and J 5 bases, with 16 bases left between them. Germline values: CDR1 SGHVS, CDR2 FNYEAQ. This CDR3 spans 16 amino acids.

There are a few counts of this clonotype. V usage is TRBV20-1 and J usage is TRBJ1-2; no firm D call. Germline CDR1 DFQATT, CDR2 SNEGSKA (reference sequence). V lost 7 bases to trimming and J lost 8 bases, with 20 bases between them. The CDR3 spans 13 residues. In DNA, the CDR3 is TGCAGTGTTTCCCCTCGATCAGATAAAGGCTACACCTTC. Translated, it gives CSVSPRSDKGYTF.

This clonotype was counted between two and nine times. The chain uses TRBV25-1 and TRBJ1-1, with D maybe TRBD1 (5 bases). The V gene lost 6 bases and the J gene lost 4 bases, with 12 bases spanning the gap. The CDR3 spans 13 residues. From germline, CDR1 is MGHDK and CDR2 SYGVNS. CDR3 loop: CASRWGDGTEAFF. CDR3 coding DNA: TGTGCCAGCAGGTGGGGGGACGGCACTGAAGCTTTCTTT.

The chain employs TRBV5-1 and TRBJ2-3, with 11 bases identical to TRBD2. This CDR3 contains 17 residues. V was pared by 0 bases and J by 5 bases, with 8 bases of the junction left unmatched. Germline values: CDR1 SGHRS, CDR2 YFSETQ. CDR3 nucleotides: TGCGCCAGCAGCTTGGAACTAGCGGGGGTATCAGGAGATACGCAGTATTTT. This encodes CASSLELAGVSGDTQYF.

V and J are TRBV20-1 and TRBJ1-2, with D tentatively TRBD1 (6 bases). Trimming removed 5 bases at V and 4 bases at J, with 8 bases between. This CDR3 has 11 amino acids. Germline CDR1 reads DFQATT; CDR2 reads SNEGSKA (reference sequence). The CDR3 region is CSAGTSYGYTF. The CDR3 DNA sequence: TGCAGTGCTGGGACATCCTATGGCTACACCTTC.

This clonotype showed up just a few times. This chain uses TRBV5-1 with TRBJ2-5; 16 nucleotides agree with TRBD2. V shed 4 bases and J 1 base; nucleotides not matched to a gene: 4. The CDR3 has 17 amino acids. Per the germline V gene, CDR1 is SGHRS and CDR2 is YFSETQ. The CDR3 sequence is CASSKGLAGGIQETQYF. The CDR3 DNA follows: TGCGCCAGCAGCAAGGGACTAGCGGGGGGGATCCAAGAGACCCAGTACTTC.

The V gene is TRBV20-1, the J gene TRBJ1-1; TRBD1 is a possible D gene (6 bases). The CDR3 runs 11 residues. Germline values: CDR1 DFQATT, CDR2 SNEGSKA (reference sequence). With 5 bases removed from V and 7 bases from J, the gap between germline ends came to 11 bases. This CDR3 is CSASGVGEAFF. The CDR3 nucleotides are TGCAGTGCTTCAGGGGTAGGTGAAGCTTTCTTT.

This clonotype was found a few times. The chain uses TRBV5-1 and TRBJ1-5; D gene uncertain. V was clipped by 0 bases and J by 0 bases, with 7 bases between them. This CDR3 contains 15 residues. CDR1 SGHRS and CDR2 YFSETQ come from the germline V gene. The CDR3 DNA sequence: TGCGCCAGCAGCTTGGCCCCGTTTAGCAATCAGCCCCAGCATTTT. Translated: CASSLAPFSNQPQHF. The complete variable domain, with remaining parts taken from reference TRBV5-1 and TRBJ1-5, reads KAGVTQTPRYLIKTRGQQVTLSCSPISGHRSVSWYQQTPGQGLQFLFEYFSETQRNKGNFPGRFSGRQFSNSRSEMNVSTLELGDSALYLCASSLAPFSNQPQHFGDGTRLSIL.

This clonotype came up many times. The rearrangement joins TRBV20-1 to TRBJ2-3; 10 bases line up with TRBD1. This CDR3 has 15 amino acids. Per germline, CDR1 DFQATT and CDR2 SNEGSKA (reference sequence). The junction had 10 bases not matched to a gene; V was cut back by 5 bases and J by 5 bases. The CDR3 DNA is TGCAGTGCTGCAATGGACAGGGGGTGGGGAGATACGCAGTATTTT. It translates to CSAAMDRGWGDTQYF.

This chain connects TRBV6-2 or TRBV6-3 to TRBJ2-5, with D uncertain. The J call is uncertain, as TRBJ2-7 better fits the DNA end. Germline V CDR1 and CDR2: MNHEY, SVGEGT. The CDR3 consists of 11 residues. The CDR3 coding sequence is TGTGCCAGCAAAATAGGGTTCGAGCAGTACTTC. It is translated as CASKIGFEQYF.

Of note for this clonotype: Germline is not matched at one junction end, which may reflect a read error. V usage is TRBV7-2 and J usage is TRBJ2-7; D unresolved. CDR1 and CDR2 (germline): SGHTA, FQGNSA. This CDR3 has 14 residues. CDR3 bases: TGTGCCAGCCACGCGGAGATACCCTCCTACGAGCAGAACTTC. Translation: CASHAEIPSYEQNF.

The gene calls are TRBV25-1 and TRBJ1-1, with D tentatively TRBD1 (5 bases). The CDR3 is made up of 15 amino acids. CDR1 and CDR2 from the germline V gene are MGHDK and SYGVNS. V was trimmed by 0 bases and J by 1 base, leaving 9 bases between them. CDR3 coding DNA: TGTGCCAGCAGTGAATATGGCAGGGAGAACACTGAAGCTTTCTTT. Protein product: CASSEYGRENTEAFF.

This clonotype appeared once. The chain is built from TRBV10-3 and TRBJ2-3; possible D gene TRBD2, 7 bases. Trimming pared 3 bases from V and 4 bases from J, leaving 23 bases between. Germline loops: CDR1 ENHRY, CDR2 SYGVKD. The CDR3 runs 18 residues. This CDR3 reads CAISDGGEWDTDADTQYF. Written as DNA, the CDR3 is TGTGCCATCAGTGATGGGGGGGAATGGGACACTGACGCAGATACGCAGTATTTT.

The J gene is TRBJ1-6, the V gene TRBV20-1; tentatively, D is TRBD1 (5 bases). Germline V gene lookup returns CDR1 DFQATT and CDR2 SNEGSKA (reference sequence). The CDR3 has 15 amino acids. V was clipped by 0 bases and J by 6 bases, with 12 bases between them. The CDR3 loop reads CSARDRRGGNSPLHF. The CDR3, as DNA: TGCAGTGCTAGAGACCGAAGGGGAGGTAATTCACCCCTCCACTTT.

This clonotype occurred many times. The chain joins TRBV24-1 to TRBJ2-5; 7 positions agree with TRBD1. Germline V lookup: CDR1 KGHDR, CDR2 SFDVKD. After removal of 3 bases from V and 4 bases from J, the junction contained 7 bases not matched to a gene. This CDR3 spans 15 amino acids. The CDR3 DNA sequence: TGTGCCACCAGTGATCCGACAGGGCAGGCAGAGACCCAGTACTTC. This sequence encodes CATSDPTGQAETQYF.

The table lists this clonotype with a few counts. The rearrangement uses TRBV5-1 and TRBJ1-2; the D gene is possibly TRBD1 (5 bases). This CDR3 has 13 amino acids. Trimming stripped 0 bases from V and 6 bases from J, with 9 bases between. Looked up from germline, CDR1 is SGHRS and CDR2 is YFSETQ. The DNA of the CDR3 is TGCGCCAGCAGCTTGGAGGGGCCGGATGGCTACACCTTC. Translating gives CASSLEGPDGYTF.

The V call is TRBV7-2, the J call TRBJ1-2, with D possibly matching TRBD1 (6 bases). The CDR3 has 15 residues. V gave up 5 bases and J gave up 3 bases, with 16 bases separating them. Looked up from germline, CDR1 is SGHTA and CDR2 is FQGNSA. The CDR3 bases are TGTGCCAGCAGCCCCAGGGGCAGTGGGGACTATGGCTACACCTTC. It specifies CASSPRGSGDYGYTF.

Comments on this clonotype: One base away lies a much larger clone, so this may be a sequencing read error. V usage is TRBV20-1 and J usage is TRBJ1-2, with 7 bases that match TRBD1. Germline V gives CDR1 DFQATT, CDR2 SNEGSKA (reference sequence). CDR3 length equals 12 residues. CDR3 sequence: CRAGQGDYGYTF. CDR3 sequence (DNA): TGCAGGGCCGGTCAGGGGGACTATGGCTACACCTTC.

The J gene is TRBJ2-5, the V gene TRBV15, with D possibly being TRBD1 or TRBD2 (5 bases each). Germline CDR1 LNHNV, CDR2 YYDKDF (reference sequence). The CDR3 loop spans 15 amino acids. The V gene lost 0 bases and the J gene lost 2 bases, with 10 bases spanning the gap. The CDR3 coding sequence is TGTGCCACCAGCAGAGATCCGGGACCTCAAGAGACCCAGTACTTC. This encodes CATSRDPGPQETQYF.

CDR3: CASSKGANTEAFF. DNA of the CDR3: TGTGCCAGCTCCAAGGGGGCGAACACTGAAGCTTTCTTT. The chain has TRBV18 and TRBJ1-1, with 7 bases that match TRBD1. The trim removed 6 bases at V and 1 base at J, leaving 2 bases unmatched. CDR3 size: 13 residues. Germline CDR1 reads KGHSH; CDR2 reads LQKENI.

This chain uses TRBV9 with TRBJ2-3, with D possibly being TRBD2 (7 bases). The V end lost 4 bases, the J end lost 2 bases, and 14 bases lay between the germline ends. The CDR3 runs 15 residues. Looked up from germline, CDR1 is SGDLS and CDR2 is YYNGEE. The CDR3 protein is CASSPRAGATDTQYF. The DNA for the CDR3 is TGTGCCAGCAGCCCCAGGGCGGGGGCCACAGATACGCAGTATTTT.

The rearrangement joins TRBV3-1 to TRBJ2-5; a weak D match, TRBD2 (5 bases). V dropped 4 bases and J dropped 3 bases, with 12 bases sitting between them. The CDR3 runs 14 residues. CDR1 is LGHDT, CDR2 YNNKEL, per germline (reference sequence). CDR3 sequence reads: CASSPRAGKETQYF. DNA for the CDR3: TGTGCCAGCAGCCCCCGAGCCGGGAAAGAGACCCAGTACTTC.

This chain connects TRBV6-6 to TRBJ2-5, with D perhaps TRBD1 (6 bases). The last part of the DNA fits TRBJ2-1 better; the J call may be wrong. Germline V gene data show CDR1 as MNHNY and CDR2 as SVGAGI (reference sequence). The CDR3 consists of 14 residues. The CDR3 region is CASSSGQFQETQFF. The CDR3 DNA sequence: TGTGCCAGCAGTTCCGGACAGTTCCAAGAGACCCAGTTCTTC.

The CDR3 DNA reads TGCAGTGCCCAGTCAGGCAGTAGCAATCAGCCCCAGCATTTT. Its protein product is CSAQSGSSNQPQHF. The chain links TRBV20-1 to TRBJ1-5; D gene ambiguous. Trimming removed 6 bases from V and 0 bases from J, with 12 bases in between. This CDR3 comprises 14 residues. Germline V CDR1 and CDR2: DFQATT, SNEGSKA (reference sequence).

The rearrangement uses TRBV7-2 and TRBJ1-2; weak D call: TRBD1 (5 bases). V was cut by 5 bases and J by 6 bases, with 16 bases left in between. Germline V CDR1 and CDR2: SGHTA, FQGNSA. CDR3 size: 14 residues. The CDR3 here is CASSINGQGDGYTF. The CDR3 nucleotides read TGTGCCAGCAGCATTAACGGCCAGGGAGATGGCTACACCTTC.

A single count supports this clonotype. The rearrangement links TRBV28 to TRBJ1-5, with D maybe TRBD1 (6 bases). Germline V gives CDR1 MDHEN, CDR2 SYDVKM. V was shortened by 2 bases and J by 2 bases, with 10 bases between the two germline ends. This CDR3 region has 15 residues. The CDR3 here is CASSLGGLRNQPQHF. CDR3 coding DNA: TGTGCCAGCAGTTTAGGGGGGCTGCGCAATCAGCCCCAGCATTTT.

The chain couples TRBV7-2 to TRBJ1-2; 7 bases agree with TRBD1. CDR3 length: 16 amino acids. After removal of 2 bases from V and 1 base from J, the junction contained 7 bases not matched to a gene. The germline V gene encodes CDR1 SGHTA and CDR2 FQGNSA. The DNA for the CDR3 is TGTGCCAGCAGCTTACCCGACAGGGTTCTTAACTATGGCTACACCTTC. It specifies CASSLPDRVLNYGYTF.